Below, 32 T cell receptor beta chains from the same sample are listed, as sequenced in a study of OX40 agonist ivuxolimab in advanced cancers. Receptors were amplified or captured by the immunoSEQ multiplex PCR assay. What TCRdb holds here is the immuneACCESS table cut down to in-frame rearrangements. Part of the clones is not present; checked against another copy, under half of the missing clones reflect an unresolved V gene, and the others are unexplained. Counted in this sample were about 82,000 clones; approximately 86% of them appeared once. The ten most abundant clones make up 6.5% of the sample. Sequences were derived from CD4+ or CD8+ T cells sorted from blood, sampled in a trial of the OX40 agonist ivuxolimab. Every receptor here comes from an adult with an advanced solid tumor such as melanoma, head and neck, liver or kidney cancer.

The V gene is TRBV15, the J gene TRBJ2-3, with D hard to call. Germline CDR1 and CDR2: LNHNV and YYDKDF (reference sequence). V was clipped by 0 bases and J by 7 bases, with 5 bases between them. This CDR3 has 12 amino acids. CDR3 protein: CATSRDRNTQYF. The CDR3 coding sequence is TGTGCCACCAGCAGAGATCGGAATACGCAGTATTTT.

The genes are TRBV27 and TRBJ2-5, with D possibly matching TRBD1 (5 bases). The J call may be incorrect, as the DNA end agrees better with TRBJ2-7. Germline CDR1 MNHEY, CDR2 SMNVEV (reference sequence). This CDR3 is built from 14 residues. The CDR3 here is CASSPRVQGYEQYF. CDR3 sequence (DNA): TGTGCCAGCAGTCCCAGGGTTCAAGGCTACGAGCAGTACTTC.

This clone was detected a few times. The chain uses TRBV2 and TRBJ2-1; 13 bases are shared with TRBD2. Trimming cost V 8 bases and J 7 bases; bases outside gene matches: 8. Germline V gene lookup returns CDR1 SNHLY and CDR2 FYNNEI. The CDR3 runs 15 residues. CDR3 sequence reads: CASRRTSGSANEQFF. The DNA for the CDR3 is TGTGCCAGCCGACGGACTAGCGGGAGCGCGAATGAGCAGTTCTTC.

This chain joins TRBV5-4 and TRBJ1-6; 10 bases are shared with TRBD1. With 4 bases clipped from V and 5 bases from J, the junction kept 6 bases outside the gene matches. This CDR3 region has 16 residues. Germline CDR1 is SGHNT and CDR2 is YYREEE (reference sequence). This CDR3 reads CASSQGTGADNSPLHF. The CDR3 bases are TGTGCCAGCAGCCAAGGGACAGGGGCGGATAATTCACCCCTCCACTTT. Filled out from reference TRBV5-4 and TRBJ1-6, the complete variable domain reads ETGVTQSPTHLIKTRGQQVTLRCSSQSGHNTVSWYQQALGQGPQFIFQYYREEENGRGNFPPRFSGLQFPNYSSELNVNALELDDSALYLCASSQGTGADNSPLHFGNGTRLTVT.

This clone was seen a single time. This sequence joins TRBV19 and TRBJ2-7; no reliable D call. This CDR3 has 16 amino acids. V lost 4 bases and J 5 bases, leaving 21 bases between the germline ends. Per the germline V gene, CDR1 is LNHDA and CDR2 is SQIVND (reference sequence). The CDR3 sequence is CASSKADGLRRHEQYF. The CDR3 bases are TGTGCCAGTAGTAAGGCAGACGGCTTGCGTCGTCACGAGCAGTACTTC.

The chain is built from TRBV2 and TRBJ1-4; D not resolved. V was cut by 4 bases and J by 8 bases, with 5 bases left in between. The germline CDR1 and CDR2 sequences are SNHLY and FYNNEI. This CDR3 spans 11 amino acids. As DNA, the CDR3 is TGTGCCAGCAGTGTATTGGAAAAACTGTTTTTT. As protein: CASSVLEKLFF.

V usage is TRBV5-4 and J usage is TRBJ2-1, with TRBD2 identical over 14 bases. With 4 bases clipped from V and 0 bases from J, the junction kept 6 bases outside the gene matches. This CDR3 is 18 amino acids long. Germline-derived CDR1 and CDR2 are SGHNT and YYREEE (reference sequence). The CDR3 here is CASSAGTSGGSSYNEQFF. In DNA form, the CDR3 reads TGTGCCAGCAGCGCCGGGACTAGCGGGGGAAGCTCCTACAATGAGCAGTTCTTC. The full variable domain, with the rest looked up from reference TRBV5-4 and TRBJ2-1, is ETGVTQSPTHLIKTRGQQVTLRCSSQSGHNTVSWYQQALGQGPQFIFQYYREEENGRGNFPPRFSGLQFPNYSSELNVNALELDDSALYLCASSAGTSGGSSYNEQFFGPGTRLTVL.

The J gene is TRBJ1-1, the V gene TRBV5-6, with D perhaps matching TRBD1 (6 bases). Germline V gene lookup returns CDR1 SGHDT and CDR2 YYEEEE. V lost 2 bases, J lost 6 bases, and 8 bases lay in between. CDR3 length equals 12 residues. The CDR3 is CASSFRQAEAFF. CDR3 bases: TGTGCCAGCAGCTTTCGACAGGCTGAAGCTTTCTTT.

The rearrangement uses TRBV9 and TRBJ2-7, with D perhaps assigned TRBD1 or TRBD2 (5 bases each). Per the germline V gene, CDR1 is SGDLS and CDR2 is YYNGEE. Between the trimmed V and J ends, which lost 3 bases and 2 bases, there was a span of 9 bases. The CDR3 is 13 amino acids. CDR3 in DNA: TGTGCCAGCAGCGGGGGACCAGCCTACGAGCAGTACTTC. Protein: CASSGGPAYEQYF.

This chain uses TRBV4-3 with TRBJ2-1; 7 nucleotides line up with TRBD2. The CDR3 loop spans 18 amino acids. The V gene end was trimmed by 0 bases and the J gene end by 5 bases; junction bases not matched to a gene: 13. The germline CDR1 and CDR2 sequences are LGHNA and YSLEER. The DNA of the CDR3 is TGCGCCAGCAGCCAAGATATCTGGGCTAGCGGACCAAACAATGAGCAGTTCTTC. This codes for CASSQDIWASGPNNEQFF.

This clone was seen a few times. The chain is built from TRBV23-1 and TRBJ2-7; D is uncertain. TRBV23-1 falls under the ORF class, with uncertain function. The V end lost 7 bases, the J end lost 2 bases, and 24 bases lay between the germline ends. There are 17 residues in the CDR3. The CDR3 region has the DNA TGCGCCAGCACGTCCGGGCCGGCTAAGTTCTTTACCTACGAGCAGTACTTC. Its protein is CASTSGPAKFFTYEQYF.

This chain links TRBV19 with TRBJ1-2; 7 bases agree with TRBD1. V lost 4 bases to trimming and J lost 4 bases; unmatched junction nucleotides: 6. The CDR3 sequence is 14 residues long. Germline loops: CDR1 LNHDA, CDR2 SQIVND (reference sequence). In DNA form, the CDR3 reads TGTGCCAGTAGTACGACAGGGACCAGCTATGGCTACACCTTC. This codes for CASSTTGTSYGYTF.

The chain employs TRBV6-5 and TRBJ2-6; possibly TRBD2 for D (5 bases). Trimming took off 6 bases at V and 1 base at J, with 7 bases between the two ends. In germline, CDR1 is MNHEY, CDR2 SVGAGI. The length of the CDR3 is 14 residues. The chain's CDR3 is CASRGGSGANVLTF. The CDR3 DNA reads TGTGCCAGCAGGGGCGGGTCTGGGGCCAACGTCCTGACTTTC.

The gene calls are TRBV30 and TRBJ1-1; D might be TRBD1 (6 bases). The ends were cut back, 2 bases at V and 5 bases at J, with 12 bases in the middle. CDR1 is GTSNPN, CDR2 SVGIG, per germline (reference sequence). CDR3 size: 13 residues. The DNA for the CDR3 is TGTGCCTGGAGTCTCAGGGGAAGAACTGAAGCTTTCTTT. Translating gives CAWSLRGRTEAFF.

In its sample, this clone was seen once. The chain carries TRBV4-1 and TRBJ1-5, with 10 positions matching TRBD1. Germline V gene data show CDR1 as MGHRA and CDR2 as YSYEKL. With 5 bases clipped from V and 1 base from J, the junction kept 8 bases outside the gene matches. This CDR3 is built from 17 residues. CDR3 protein: CASSYRQGAISNQPQHF. Written as DNA, the CDR3 is TGCGCCAGCAGCTATAGACAGGGGGCGATAAGCAATCAGCCCCAGCATTTT.

The chain links TRBV2 to TRBJ1-3; no clear D. The V end lost 3 bases, the J end lost 0 bases, and 9 bases lay between the germline ends. The CDR3 is made up of 15 amino acids. CDR1 and CDR2 from the germline V gene are SNHLY and FYNNEI. Here the CDR3 DNA reads TGTGCCAGCAGTGAGGGCGAACTCTCTGGAAACACCATATATTTT. Translating gives CASSEGELSGNTIYF.

This sequence joins TRBV7-2 and TRBJ2-7; unclear D gene. CDR3 length: 18 residues. Germline assignment: CDR1 SGHTA and CDR2 FQGNSA. V dropped 0 bases and J dropped 3 bases, with 21 bases sitting between them. CDR3 amino acids: CASSLALFDGTEDYEQYF. The DNA for the CDR3 is TGTGCCAGCAGCTTAGCTTTGTTCGATGGAACAGAGGACTACGAGCAGTACTTC.

This chain joins TRBV28 and TRBJ1-2; perhaps TRBD1 as D (5 bases). The CDR3 is 13 amino acids. Germline CDR1 reads MDHEN; CDR2 reads SYDVKM. V lost 2 bases to trimming and J lost 4 bases, with 8 bases between them. The CDR3 bases are TGTGCCAGCAGTTTACCAGGGTCCTATGGCTACACCTTC. Its translation is CASSLPGSYGYTF.

Regarding this clone: In the same sample, other DNA sequences code for this CDR3. This chain links TRBV27 with TRBJ1-6; no clear D. The V gene's germline CDR1 is MNHEY and CDR2 SMNVEV (reference sequence). Trimming took off 2 bases at V and 2 bases at J, with 10 bases between the two ends. The CDR3 spans 16 residues. This CDR3 reads CASSLGVGTYNSPLHF. DNA for the CDR3: TGTGCCAGCAGTTTAGGGGTAGGGACCTATAATTCACCCCTCCACTTT.

The chain employs TRBV19 and TRBJ1-2; a weak D match, TRBD1 (6 bases). CDR3 length equals 13 residues. V gave up 5 bases and J gave up 8 bases, with 15 bases separating them. Germline-derived CDR1 and CDR2 are LNHDA and SQIVND (reference sequence). The CDR3 region has the DNA TGTGCCAGTAGTCAACGGACAGAAACGGGCTACACCTTC. It codes for CASSQRTETGYTF.

The CDR3 sequence is CASSRGSEVDTQYF. CDR3 DNA: TGTGCCAGCAGTCGGGGTAGCGAGGTAGATACGCAGTATTTT. The genes are TRBV7-2 and TRBJ2-3; TRBD2 is a possible D gene (5 bases). The ends were cut back, 6 bases at V and 5 bases at J, with 15 bases in the middle. The CDR3 extends over 14 amino acids. From germline, CDR1 is SGHTA and CDR2 FQGNSA.

The chain combines TRBV7-9 with TRBJ1-1, with no clear D. This CDR3 has 13 residues. Germline V gene sequence: CDR1 SEHNR, CDR2 FQNEAQ (reference sequence). Trimming took off 4 bases at V and 3 bases at J, with 9 bases between the two ends. This CDR3 reads CASSSPRHTEAFF. Written as DNA, the CDR3 is TGTGCCAGCAGCTCTCCCCGACACACTGAAGCTTTCTTT. Full variable domain (outside the CDR3, taken from reference TRBV7-9 and TRBJ1-1): DTGVSQNPRHKITKRGQNVTFRCDPISEHNRLYWYRQTLGQGPEFLTYFQNEAQLEKSRLLSDRFSAERPKGSFSTLEIQRTEQGDSAMYLCASSSPRHTEAFFGQGTRLTVV.

This clone was detected a few times. The V call is TRBV7-3, the J call TRBJ2-2; 13 bases line up with TRBD2. The CDR3 sequence is 19 residues long. After removal of 0 bases from V and 0 bases from J, the junction contained 4 bases not matched to a gene. Germline CDR1 and CDR2: SGHTA and FQGTGA. Here the CDR3 reads CASSLTGGTSGANTGELFF. The CDR3 coding sequence is TGTGCCAGCAGCTTAACCGGAGGGACTAGCGGGGCGAACACCGGGGAGCTGTTTTTT.

The V call is TRBV7-2, the J call TRBJ2-7; D remains unclear. The V gene lost 1 base and the J gene lost 6 bases, with 13 bases spanning the gap. Germline loops: CDR1 SGHTA, CDR2 FQGNSA. CDR3 size: 14 residues. CDR3 sequence (DNA): TGTGCCAGCAGCTTAGTCCCAGTTTTAGGCGAGCAGTACTTC. Translated: CASSLVPVLGEQYF.

The V call is TRBV7-9, the J call TRBJ2-5; D not resolved. This CDR3 is built from 12 residues. V lost 4 bases to trimming and J lost 5 bases, with 8 bases between them. The germline gives CDR1 SEHNR, CDR2 FQNEAQ (reference sequence). For the CDR3, the DNA is TGTGCCAGCAGCTCCTTCCGGGAGACCCAGTACTTC. This codes for CASSSFRETQYF.

V gene TRBV10-3 combines with J gene TRBJ1-5; 10 nucleotides line up with TRBD1. J gave up 0 bases and V 0 bases, and 5 bases lay outside the gene matches. Per germline, CDR1 ENHRY and CDR2 SYGVKD. The CDR3 is made up of 18 amino acids. CDR3 nucleotide sequence: TGTGCCATCAGTGAGTCAAAAAGGGACAGGGGTAGCAATCAGCCCCAGCATTTT. It specifies CAISESKRDRGSNQPQHF.

The V gene is TRBV7-9, the J gene TRBJ1-2; 8 positions match TRBD1. The CDR3 is made up of 15 amino acids. J was trimmed by 3 bases and V by 4 bases; bases with no gene match: 7. Germline V gene lookup returns CDR1 SEHNR and CDR2 FQNEAQ (reference sequence). The CDR3 DNA follows: TGTGCCAGCAGCTCCCAGGGGGCTTTGGACTATGGCTACACCTTC. Encoded protein: CASSSQGALDYGYTF.

The chain uses TRBV19 and TRBJ2-4; 10 bases match TRBD2. The trim removed 7 bases at V and 3 bases at J, leaving 9 bases unmatched. The CDR3 runs to 16 residues. Germline V lookup: CDR1 LNHDA, CDR2 SQIVND (reference sequence). This CDR3 is CASNGIAGGGKNIQYF. The CDR3 bases are TGTGCCAGTAATGGAATAGCGGGAGGTGGCAAAAACATTCAGTACTTC.

The chain is built from TRBV30 and TRBJ2-3; D might be TRBD1 (5 bases). V shed 3 bases and J shed 6 bases, with 13 bases lying between them. CDR3 length: 13 residues. Germline V gene lookup returns CDR1 GTSNPN and CDR2 SVGIG (reference sequence). The CDR3 DNA sequence: TGTGCCTGGAGCCGTTGGGGCGACGATACGCAGTATTTT. Its translation: CAWSRWGDDTQYF.

The CDR3 DNA sequence: TGTGCCAGCAGTGAAAAGGGGACGCCTGTCAATCAGCCCCAGCATTTT. As protein: CASSEKGTPVNQPQHF. The chain carries TRBV6-1 and TRBJ1-5; perhaps TRBD1 as D (5 bases). V was trimmed by 2 bases and J by 3 bases, leaving 14 bases between them. Germline lookup yields CDR1 MNHNS and CDR2 SASEGT. The CDR3 extends over 16 amino acids.

V gene TRBV6-6 combines with J gene TRBJ2-1; 10 bases map to TRBD2. Germline assignment: CDR1 MNHNY and CDR2 SVGAGI (reference sequence). The CDR3 extends over 15 amino acids. V dropped 2 bases and J dropped 4; count of bases not matched to a gene: 2. The CDR3 region is CASSYGTSVYNEQFF. CDR3 nucleotide sequence: TGTGCCAGCAGTTACGGGACTAGCGTTTACAATGAGCAGTTCTTC.

This clone was recorded a few times. Additional DNA sequences in this sample encode the identical CDR3. This chain uses TRBV7-9 with TRBJ2-1; possibly TRBD1 for D (5 bases). Germline V gene sequence: CDR1 SEHNR, CDR2 FQNEAQ (reference sequence). V lost 4 bases, J lost 10 bases, and 11 bases lay in between. The CDR3 totals 12 residues. The CDR3 region is CASSSGAWEQFF. CDR3 in DNA: TGTGCCAGCAGCTCTGGGGCGTGGGAGCAGTTCTTC.